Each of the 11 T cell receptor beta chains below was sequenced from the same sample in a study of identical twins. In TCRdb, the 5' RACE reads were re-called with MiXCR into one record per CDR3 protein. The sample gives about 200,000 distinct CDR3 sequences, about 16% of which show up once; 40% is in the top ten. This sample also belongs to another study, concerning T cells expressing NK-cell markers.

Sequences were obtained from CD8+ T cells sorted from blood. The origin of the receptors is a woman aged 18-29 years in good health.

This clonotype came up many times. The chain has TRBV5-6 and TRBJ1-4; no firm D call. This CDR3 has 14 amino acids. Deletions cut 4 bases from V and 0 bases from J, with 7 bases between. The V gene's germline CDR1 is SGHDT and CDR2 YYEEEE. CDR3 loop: CASSQIATNEKLFF. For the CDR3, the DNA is TGTGCCAGCAGCCAGATTGCAACTAATGAAAAACTGTTTTTT.

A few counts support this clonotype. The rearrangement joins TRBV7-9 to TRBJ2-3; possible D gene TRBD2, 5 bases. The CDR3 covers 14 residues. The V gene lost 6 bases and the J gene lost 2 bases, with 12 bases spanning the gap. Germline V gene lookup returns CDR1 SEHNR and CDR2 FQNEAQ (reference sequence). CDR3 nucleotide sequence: TGTGCCAGCAGGGCGGACTTAAACACAGATACGCAGTATTTT. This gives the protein CASRADLNTDTQYF.

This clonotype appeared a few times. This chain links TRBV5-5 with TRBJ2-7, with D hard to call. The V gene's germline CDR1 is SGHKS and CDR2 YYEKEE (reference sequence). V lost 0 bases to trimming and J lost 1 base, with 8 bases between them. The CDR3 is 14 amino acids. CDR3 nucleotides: TGTGCCAGCAGCTTGGGTTCAGAGTCCTACGAGCAGTACTTC. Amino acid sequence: CASSLGSESYEQYF.

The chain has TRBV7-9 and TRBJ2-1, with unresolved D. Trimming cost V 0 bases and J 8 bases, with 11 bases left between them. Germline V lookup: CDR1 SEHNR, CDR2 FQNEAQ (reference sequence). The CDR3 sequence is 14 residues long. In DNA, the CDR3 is TGTGCCAGCAGCTTAGCATCGGACGCTCATGAGCAGTTCTTC. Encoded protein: CASSLASDAHEQFF.

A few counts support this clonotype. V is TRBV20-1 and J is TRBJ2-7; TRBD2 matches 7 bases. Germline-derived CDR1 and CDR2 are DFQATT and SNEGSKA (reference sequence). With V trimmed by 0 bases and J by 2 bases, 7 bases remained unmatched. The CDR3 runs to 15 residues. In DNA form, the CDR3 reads TGCAGTGCTAGAGACAGGGCGGGAGTAACCTACGAGCAGTACTTC. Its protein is CSARDRAGVTYEQYF.

DNA for the CDR3: TGTGCCACCAGTGATTTGCGGGCAGATACGCAGTATTTT. As protein: CATSDLRADTQYF. The chain has TRBV24-1 and TRBJ2-3; no reliable D call. From germline, CDR1 is KGHDR and CDR2 SFDVKD. The CDR3 runs to 13 residues. Trimming took off 0 bases at V and 4 bases at J, with 4 bases between the two ends.

The CDR3, as DNA: TGTGCCAGCGTTGCATCGGGGGGAACTCCCGGGGAGCTGTTTTTT. Residues: CASVASGGTPGELFF. The chain couples TRBV6-2 or TRBV6-3 to TRBJ2-2, with 7 nucleotides matching TRBD2. V shed 8 bases, J shed 6 bases, and the junction held 12 bases outside the gene matches. The CDR3 is 15 residues long. CDR1 is MNHEY, CDR2 SVGEGT, per germline.

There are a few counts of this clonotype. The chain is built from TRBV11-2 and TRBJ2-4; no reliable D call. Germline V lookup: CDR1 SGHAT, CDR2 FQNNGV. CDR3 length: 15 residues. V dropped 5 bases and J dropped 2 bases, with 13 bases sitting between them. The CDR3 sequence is CASSGPILSKNIQYF. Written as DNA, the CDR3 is TGTGCCAGCAGCGGCCCGATTTTGTCCAAAAACATTCAGTACTTC. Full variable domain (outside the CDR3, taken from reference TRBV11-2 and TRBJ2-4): EAGVAQSPRYKIIEKRQSVAFWCNPISGHATLYWYQQILGQGPKLLIQFQNNGVVDDSQLPKDRFSAERLKGVDSTLKIQPAKLEDSAVYLCASSGPILSKNIQYFGAGTRLSVL.

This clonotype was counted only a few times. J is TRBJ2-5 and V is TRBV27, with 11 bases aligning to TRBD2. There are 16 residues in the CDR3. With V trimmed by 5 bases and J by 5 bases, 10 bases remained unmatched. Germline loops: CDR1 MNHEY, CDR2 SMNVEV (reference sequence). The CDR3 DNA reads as TGTGCCAGCAGTCCTATAGCGGGAGGGCCGCTTGAGACCCAGTACTTC. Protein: CASSPIAGGPLETQYF.

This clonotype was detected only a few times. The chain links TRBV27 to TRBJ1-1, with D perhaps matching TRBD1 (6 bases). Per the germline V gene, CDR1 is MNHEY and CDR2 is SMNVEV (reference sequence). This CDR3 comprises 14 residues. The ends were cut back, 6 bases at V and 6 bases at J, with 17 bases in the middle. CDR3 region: CASRPAGVGAEAFF. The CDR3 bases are TGTGCCAGCAGGCCCGCAGGGGTGGGCGCTGAAGCTTTCTTT.

The CDR3 here is CSAASRESSYEQYF. The CDR3 nucleotides read TGCAGTGCTGCATCGCGGGAGAGCTCCTACGAGCAGTACTTC. The chain recombines TRBV20-1 with TRBJ2-7; 7 positions match TRBD2. Germline V gives CDR1 DFQATT, CDR2 SNEGSKA (reference sequence). The CDR3 is 14 amino acids. V shed 5 bases and J 0 bases; nucleotides not matched to a gene: 7.